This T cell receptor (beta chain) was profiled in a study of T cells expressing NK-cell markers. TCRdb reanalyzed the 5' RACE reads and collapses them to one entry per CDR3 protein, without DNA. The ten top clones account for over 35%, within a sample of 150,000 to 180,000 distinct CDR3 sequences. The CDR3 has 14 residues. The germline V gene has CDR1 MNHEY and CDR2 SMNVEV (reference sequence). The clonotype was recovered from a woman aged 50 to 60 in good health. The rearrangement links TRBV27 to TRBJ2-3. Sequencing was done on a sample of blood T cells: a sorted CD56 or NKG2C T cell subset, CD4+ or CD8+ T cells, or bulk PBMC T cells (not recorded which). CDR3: CASSSTTAPDTQYF.